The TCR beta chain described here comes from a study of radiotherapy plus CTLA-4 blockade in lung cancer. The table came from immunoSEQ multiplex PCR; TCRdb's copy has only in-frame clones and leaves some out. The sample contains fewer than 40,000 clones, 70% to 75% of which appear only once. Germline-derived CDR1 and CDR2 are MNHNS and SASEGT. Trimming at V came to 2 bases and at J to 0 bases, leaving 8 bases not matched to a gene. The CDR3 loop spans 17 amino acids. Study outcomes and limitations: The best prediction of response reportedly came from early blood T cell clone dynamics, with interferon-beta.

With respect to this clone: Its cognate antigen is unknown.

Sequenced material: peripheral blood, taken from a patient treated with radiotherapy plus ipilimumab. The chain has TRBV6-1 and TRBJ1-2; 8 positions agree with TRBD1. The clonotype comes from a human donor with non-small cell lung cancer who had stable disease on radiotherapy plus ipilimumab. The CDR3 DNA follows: TGTGCCAGCAGTGAAAGAACAGGGGGGTTGGCTAACTATGGCTACACCTTC. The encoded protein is CASSERTGGLANYGYTF.